The clone carrying this T cell receptor beta chain came up once. These data originate in a study of blood T cell repertoires in COVID-19. The overall study: T cells, B-cell-depleted T cells, or PBMCs provided the cDNA or gDNA that served as material.

Seattle's enrolled individuals joined amid active infection and were then monitored longitudinally. Here immunoSEQ multiplex PCR was the method, and the copy in TCRdb shows in-frame clones only, minus some. The data contain tens of thousands of clones, 85% to 90% of them singletons. This receptor was obtained from a woman aged 55 to 70 with COVID-19, enrolled during active disease. The specimen sequenced was peripheral blood.

Written as DNA, the CDR3 is TGTGCCAGCAGTTCCGGGACAGTGAACACTGAAGCTTTCTTT. Residues: CASSSGTVNTEAFF. The chain couples TRBV27 to TRBJ1-1; 7 nucleotides line up with TRBD1. This CDR3 region has 14 residues. Germline V gives CDR1 MNHEY, CDR2 SMNVEV (reference sequence). The V segment lost 4 bases and the J segment 0 bases; nucleotides outside the gene matches: 2.